The 21 T cell receptor beta chains below were found in one sample sequenced in a study of T cell responses to AZD1222 COVID-19 vaccine (TCRdb year 2021). Libraries were constructed by the immunoSEQ multiplex PCR assay. TCRdb took this table from immuneACCESS and kept in-frame rearrangements with V and J called. Such tables lack part of the clones; where checked against another copy, unresolved V genes explain under half of the gap, and the rest is unexplained. This sample has approximately 150,000 clones in its table, and approximately 91% of those were observed once. The ten largest make up 1.5% to 2% of the sample. The time point label on this specimen signifies: baseline before first vaccination. The source material was peripheral blood, sampled on day 0 of AZD1222 vaccination. All receptors derive from an adult in good health.

This clone showed up just once. The chain has TRBV7-2 and TRBJ1-1; no definite D call. Germline loops: CDR1 SGHTA, CDR2 FQGNSA. CDR3 length: 13 residues. Trimming pared 4 bases from V and 2 bases from J, leaving 8 bases between. The chain's CDR3 is CASSSDPNTEAFF. CDR3 in DNA: TGTGCCAGCAGCTCCGACCCCAACACTGAAGCTTTCTTT.

The chain joins TRBV14 to TRBJ2-2; 7 nucleotides align to TRBD2. Germline V gene data show CDR1 as SGHDN and CDR2 as FVKESK. V shed 0 bases, J shed 6 bases, and the junction held 4 bases outside the gene matches. The CDR3 extends over 15 amino acids. CDR3 region: CASSQEERDSGELFF. For the CDR3, the DNA is TGTGCCAGCAGCCAAGAGGAGCGGGACTCCGGGGAGCTGTTTTTT.

The rearrangement joins TRBV6-6 to TRBJ1-4; D unresolved. CDR1 is MNHNY and CDR2 is SVGAGI in the germline V gene (reference sequence). The CDR3 length is 15 residues. V was pared by 6 bases and J by 8 bases, with 19 bases between. The CDR3 protein is CASRPHVLVLEKLFF. In nucleotides, the CDR3 is TGTGCCAGCAGGCCCCATGTTTTAGTCCTCGAAAAACTGTTTTTT.

The chain couples TRBV6-5 to TRBJ2-7, with D uncertain. Germline CDR1 MNHEY, CDR2 SVGAGI. Trimming stripped 6 bases from V and 0 bases from J, with 12 bases between. The CDR3 contains 14 residues. This CDR3 is CASSRDTFSYEQYF. CDR3 DNA: TGTGCCAGCAGCCGTGACACATTCTCCTACGAGCAGTACTTC.

This chain links TRBV24-1 with TRBJ1-3; no firm D call. V was cut by 9 bases and J by 0 bases, with 5 bases left in between. Germline CDR1 KGHDR, CDR2 SFDVKD. This CDR3 is 12 amino acids long. This CDR3 reads CATQSSGNTIYF. Here the CDR3 DNA reads TGTGCCACCCAAAGCTCTGGAAACACCATATATTTT.

The chain is built from TRBV28 and TRBJ1-1; TRBD1 is a possible D gene (5 bases). The CDR3 is made up of 14 amino acids. CDR1 and CDR2 from the germline V gene are MDHEN and SYDVKM. The ends were cut back, 7 bases at V and 0 bases at J, with 12 bases in the middle. DNA of the CDR3: TGTGCCAGCATTGCAGGGCGAATGAACACTGAAGCTTTCTTT. Amino acid sequence: CASIAGRMNTEAFF.

This chain connects TRBV6-5 to TRBJ1-6; tentatively, D is TRBD1 (5 bases). This CDR3 comprises 15 residues. Germline-derived CDR1 and CDR2 are MNHEY and SVGAGI. V lost 0 bases to trimming and J lost 4 bases, with 7 bases between them. In DNA, the CDR3 is TGTGCCAGCAGTTACTCGACAGCTTATAATTCACCCCTCCACTTT. Amino acids: CASSYSTAYNSPLHF.

The chain links TRBV27 to TRBJ2-1, with D perhaps matching TRBD1 (6 bases). Germline CDR1 reads MNHEY; CDR2 reads SMNVEV (reference sequence). Trimming removed 7 bases at V and 3 bases at J, with 10 bases between. The CDR3 spans 13 residues. The CDR3 protein is CASTQGGYNEQFF. The CDR3 nucleotides are TGTGCCAGCACACAGGGCGGCTACAATGAGCAGTTCTTC.

CDR3 residues: CASSTSGVGHYYGYTF. CDR3 nucleotides: TGTGCCAGCAGCACATCAGGGGTGGGCCACTACTATGGCTACACCTTC. The J gene is TRBJ1-2, the V gene TRBV5-8, with D perhaps TRBD1 (6 bases). V was clipped by 4 bases and J by 3 bases, with 19 bases between them. In germline, CDR1 is SGHTS, CDR2 YDEGEE. This CDR3 comprises 16 residues.

The gene calls are TRBV24-1 and TRBJ1-2; D unresolved. This CDR3 region has 13 residues. V lost 6 bases and J 8 bases, leaving 15 bases between the germline ends. Germline lookup yields CDR1 KGHDR and CDR2 SFDVKD. CDR3 residues: CATSTGSAEGYTF. For the CDR3, the DNA is TGTGCCACCAGTACCGGGAGTGCGGAGGGCTACACCTTC.

The rearrangement joins TRBV27 to TRBJ1-2; possibly TRBD1 for D (5 bases). Trimming removed 5 bases from V and 4 bases from J, with 11 bases in between. This CDR3 spans 13 amino acids. The germline gives CDR1 MNHEY, CDR2 SMNVEV (reference sequence). The DNA of the CDR3 is TGTGCCAGCAGTCAAGGACACACCTATGGCTACACCTTC. Translating it yields CASSQGHTYGYTF.

The chain links TRBV10-3 to TRBJ1-1; TRBD1 might be the D (6 bases). This CDR3 is 13 amino acids long. CDR1 and CDR2 from the germline V gene are ENHRY and SYGVKD. Trimming left V 6 bases short and J 2 bases short, with 10 bases between. The CDR3 DNA is TGTGCCATCAGCCAGGGGCCAAACACTGAAGCTTTCTTT. It encodes CAISQGPNTEAFF.

The J gene is TRBJ2-7, the V gene TRBV15, with 7 bases fitting TRBD2. The V gene end was trimmed by 5 bases and the J gene end by 2 bases; junction bases not matched to a gene: 6. The germline CDR1 and CDR2 sequences are LNHNV and YYDKDF (reference sequence). The CDR3 runs to 14 residues. CDR3: CATSSSGGPYEQYF. The CDR3 DNA follows: TGTGCCACCAGCTCTAGCGGAGGTCCCTACGAGCAGTACTTC.

This rearrangement joins TRBV19 to TRBJ2-2; perhaps TRBD1 as D (10 bases). Germline CDR1 reads LNHDA; CDR2 reads SQIVND (reference sequence). The CDR3 is made up of 18 amino acids. The V and J ends lost 8 bases and 9 bases respectively, with 31 bases between them. CDR3 residues: CASSGTGAKRGVRRELFF. CDR3 nucleotides: TGTGCCAGTTCCGGGACAGGGGCCAAGCGGGGGGTCAGGAGGGAGCTGTTTTTT.

The chain employs TRBV10-2 and TRBJ1-2; D might be TRBD1 (6 bases). The CDR3 runs 13 residues. Germline V CDR1 and CDR2: WSHSY, SAAADI. Trimming took 8 bases from V and 2 from J, leaving 12 bases between them. In DNA, the CDR3 is TGCGCCAGCGCCAGACAGGCGAACTATGGCTACACCTTC. As protein: CASARQANYGYTF.

V is TRBV6-5 and J is TRBJ1-3; 7 nucleotides align to TRBD1. Germline trimming cut 0 bases from V and 2 bases from J; bases unmatched to any gene: 4. Germline assignment: CDR1 MNHEY and CDR2 SVGAGI. This CDR3 spans 16 amino acids. CDR3 protein: CASSYSTGMPGNTIYF. DNA for the CDR3: TGTGCCAGCAGTTACTCGACAGGGATGCCTGGAAACACCATATATTTT.

The chain links TRBV6-1 to TRBJ1-5; D ambiguous. The CDR3 loop spans 14 amino acids. Germline CDR1 MNHNS, CDR2 SASEGT. V was cut by 3 bases and J by 0 bases, with 6 bases left in between. The CDR3 DNA is TGTGCCAGCAGTGACGCGGCTAGCAATCAGCCCCAGCATTTT. It yields the protein CASSDAASNQPQHF.

This clone was seen only once. The rearrangement joins TRBV24-1 to TRBJ2-1; D is uncertain. Trimming shortened V by 2 bases and J by 0 bases, and 10 bases separated the two germline ends. The CDR3 is 16 residues long. Germline values: CDR1 KGHDR, CDR2 SFDVKD. The CDR3 reads CATSDWGTSSYNEQFF. In nucleotides, the CDR3 is TGTGCCACCAGTGATTGGGGAACAAGCTCCTACAATGAGCAGTTCTTC.

This clone came up once. The rearrangement links TRBV6-5 to TRBJ1-4; weak D call: TRBD1 (5 bases). There are 13 residues in the CDR3. Deletions cut 6 bases from V and 8 bases from J, with 13 bases between. Germline CDR1 and CDR2: MNHEY and SVGAGI. The CDR3 coding sequence is TGTGCCAGCAGACCCGGGACGTACGAAAAACTGTTTTTT. This gives the protein CASRPGTYEKLFF.

The chain carries TRBV7-9 and TRBJ1-6; D perhaps matches TRBD1 (5 bases). V was cut by 4 bases and J by 8 bases, with 18 bases left in between. The V gene's germline CDR1 is SEHNR and CDR2 FQNEAQ (reference sequence). The length of the CDR3 is 16 residues. CDR3 residues: CASSSPTAGVDSPLHF. CDR3 coding DNA: TGTGCCAGCAGCTCCCCCACCGCGGGGGTCGATTCACCCCTCCACTTT.

CDR3 sequence reads: CSARQGVPKETQYF. The CDR3 DNA is TGCAGCGCTCGACAGGGCGTGCCCAAAGAGACCCAGTACTTC. The V gene is TRBV29-1, the J gene TRBJ2-5; TRBD1 agrees at 7 bases. The V segment lost 7 bases and the J segment 3 bases; nucleotides outside the gene matches: 11. This CDR3 comprises 14 residues. Germline loops: CDR1 SQVTM, CDR2 ANQGSEA.